One sample yielded the 13 T cell receptor beta chains listed below, sequenced in a study of blood T cell dynamics during melanoma immunotherapy. The table came from immunoSEQ multiplex PCR; TCRdb's copy has only in-frame clones and leaves some out. The sample gives approximately 13,000 clones, approximately 84% of which show up once; about 6.6% is in the top ten. Indicated time point: pre-treatment baseline. The sequencing here drew on blood, taken from a patient treated with checkpoint blockade. All receptors derive from a human donor with melanoma.

The chain couples TRBV25-1 to TRBJ2-3; D is undetermined. Germline V gene lookup returns CDR1 MGHDK and CDR2 SYGVNS. The CDR3 is made up of 12 amino acids. V was pared by 8 bases and J by 3 bases, with 9 bases between. DNA for the CDR3: TGTGCCAGCGGCCTGGGGACAGATACGCAGTATTTT. This translates into CASGLGTDTQYF. The full variable domain, with the rest looked up from reference TRBV25-1 and TRBJ2-3, is EADIYQTPRYLVIGTGKKITLECSQTMGHDKMYWYQQDPGMELHLIHYSYGVNSTEKGDLSSESTVSRIRTEHFPLTLESARPSHTSQYLCASGLGTDTQYFGPGTRLTVL.

This sequence joins TRBV7-2 and TRBJ1-2, with TRBD1 identical over 7 bases. The germline gives CDR1 SGHTA, CDR2 FQGNSA. With 8 bases clipped from V and 8 bases from J, the junction kept 14 bases outside the gene matches. The CDR3 runs 14 residues. The CDR3 sequence: CASSLFPQGSGYTF. CDR3 coding DNA: TGTGCCAGCTCCCTTTTCCCACAGGGGAGCGGCTACACCTTC.

V usage is TRBV11-2 and J usage is TRBJ2-2, with a possible D match to TRBD1 (6 bases). The CDR3 is 15 residues long. V was cut by 4 bases and J by 1 base, with 10 bases left in between. The germline V gene has CDR1 SGHAT and CDR2 FQNNGV. CDR3 coding DNA: TGTGCCAGCAGCTCCAAGGGACAGAACACCGGGGAGCTGTTTTTT. This codes for CASSSKGQNTGELFF.

This clone has a handful of counts. This chain connects TRBV2 to TRBJ1-5; 8 bases align to TRBD1. Germline V gives CDR1 SNHLY, CDR2 FYNNEI. Trimming at V came to 4 bases and at J to 6 bases, leaving 2 bases not matched to a gene. CDR3 size: 13 residues. CDR3 in amino acids: CASSGTGRQPQHF. CDR3 bases: TGTGCCAGCAGTGGGACAGGGCGTCAGCCCCAGCATTTT.

Only a few counts were recorded for this clone. The J gene is TRBJ1-3, the V gene TRBV29-1, with D unresolved. The CDR3 sequence is 12 residues long. V dropped 7 bases and J dropped 3 bases, with 10 bases sitting between them. Germline lookup yields CDR1 SQVTM and CDR2 ANQGSEA. The CDR3 DNA reads TGCAGCGCAGCCGAAGTTGGAAACACCATATATTTT. Translated: CSAAEVGNTIYF. The complete variable domain, with remaining parts taken from reference TRBV29-1 and TRBJ1-3, reads SAVISQKPSRDICQRGTSLTIQCQVDSQVTMMFWYRQQPGQSLTLIATANQGSEATYESGFVIDKFPISRPNLTFSTLTVSNMSPEDSSIYLCSAAEVGNTIYFGEGSWLTVV.

V usage is TRBV29-1 and J usage is TRBJ1-2; no clear D gene. This CDR3 is 12 amino acids long. Trimming took off 1 base at V and 3 bases at J, with 6 bases between the two ends. Germline V gene lookup returns CDR1 SQVTM and CDR2 ANQGSEA. CDR3 loop: CSVEGGYYGYTF. In DNA form, the CDR3 reads TGCAGCGTTGAAGGCGGATACTATGGCTACACCTTC.

The rearrangement joins TRBV6-1 to TRBJ2-1; D is unclear. The CDR3 is 16 residues long. Trimming took 1 base from V and 0 from J, leaving 10 bases between them. Germline CDR1 and CDR2: MNHNS and SASEGT. The CDR3 nucleotides are TGTGCCAGCAGTGAAGACTCCCAGACCTCCTACAATGAGCAGTTCTTC. Amino acids: CASSEDSQTSYNEQFF.

The chain uses TRBV5-1 and TRBJ1-4, with D unresolved. The CDR3 runs to 14 residues. Germline V gene lookup returns CDR1 SGHRS and CDR2 YFSETQ. V lost 3 bases and J lost 1, with 7 bases in between. The CDR3, as DNA: TGCGCCAGCAGCTCGTCGGGAACTAATGAAAAACTGTTTTTT. Residues: CASSSSGTNEKLFF.

This chain connects TRBV5-8 to TRBJ1-3; 7 bases are shared with TRBD1. Losses at the gene ends were 4 bases for V and 0 bases for J; bases not matched to a gene: 4. CDR1 and CDR2 (germline): SGHTS, YDEGEE. The CDR3 is 15 amino acids. The CDR3 DNA reads TGTGCCAGCAGCGGCGGGACAGTCTCTGGAAACACCATATATTTT. Protein product: CASSGGTVSGNTIYF.

The V call is TRBV9, the J call TRBJ2-1; 8 bases are shared with TRBD2. With V trimmed by 0 bases and J by 7 bases, 15 bases remained unmatched. CDR1 and CDR2 from the germline V gene are SGDLS and YYNGEE. There are 18 residues in the CDR3. CDR3 DNA sequence: TGTGCCAGCAGCGTAGCTATCAGTAGCGGGGCCTTTGGTAATGAGCAGTTCTTC. Amino acids: CASSVAISSGAFGNEQFF. Full variable domain (rest looked up from reference TRBV9 and TRBJ2-1): DSGVTQTPKHLITATGQRVTLRCSPRSGDLSVYWYQQSLDQGLQFLIQYYNGEERAKGNILERFSAQQFPDLHSELNLSSLELGDSALYFCASSVAISSGAFGNEQFFGPGTRLTVL.

This chain joins TRBV13 and TRBJ2-5, with 9 bases fitting TRBD1. The CDR3 is 15 amino acids. Germline CDR1 PRHDT, CDR2 FYEKMQ (reference sequence). The V gene end was trimmed by 4 bases and the J gene end by 4 bases; junction bases not matched to a gene: 7. CDR3 in DNA: TGTGCCAGCAGCTCTGCCGGGACAGGGATAGAGACCCAGTACTTC. Translating it yields CASSSAGTGIETQYF. Drawing the rest from reference TRBV13 and TRBJ2-5, the complete variable domain is AAGVIQSPRHLIKEKRETATLKCYPIPRHDTVYWYQQGPGQDPQFLISFYEKMQSDKGSIPDRFSAQQFSDYHSELNMSSLELGDSALYFCASSSAGTGIETQYFGPGTRLLVL.

The J gene is TRBJ2-5, the V gene TRBV7-6; no definite D call. V dropped 5 bases and J dropped 1 base, with 11 bases sitting between them. Germline V CDR1 and CDR2: SGHVS, FNYEAQ. The CDR3 has 14 residues. The CDR3 nucleotides read TGTGCCAGCAGCCCGAGACCGGGCCAAGAGACCCAGTACTTC. Translating gives CASSPRPGQETQYF. Using reference TRBV7-6 and TRBJ2-5 for the parts outside the CDR3, the full variable domain is GAGVSQSPRYKVTKRGQDVALRCDPISGHVSLYWYRQALGQGPEFLTYFNYEAQQDKSGLPNDRFSAERPEGSISTLTIQRTEQRDSAMYRCASSPRPGQETQYFGPGTRLLVL.

The rearrangement uses TRBV9 and TRBJ2-3; D not certain. CDR3 length equals 17 residues. Germline values: CDR1 SGDLS, CDR2 YYNGEE. Trimming removed 0 bases at V and 0 bases at J, with 14 bases between. The CDR3 loop is CASSVATTFSSTDTQYF. For the CDR3, the DNA is TGTGCCAGCAGCGTAGCTACGACATTCTCTAGCACAGATACGCAGTATTTT.